This is a list of T cell receptor beta chains from one sample in a study of identical twins. TCRdb fed the 5' RACE reads into MiXCR, producing one record per CDR3 protein. The sample yields around 670,000 distinct CDR3 sequences, 5.5% to 6.5% seen once. Sequenced sample: naive T cells sorted from blood. The receptors here all came from a man aged 18 to 35 in good health. CDR3s include the opening cysteine and the closing phenylalanine or tryptophan. A D gene is named only where the DNA matches it firmly. Clone size appears in some rows only: once, few, many, or a class for an expanded clone.

J,size,V,D,DNA,CDR3
TRBJ2-3,few,TRBV5-1,TRBD1,TGCGCCAGCAGTCGCGGGGCCTGGACAGGGGACGTCACAGATACGCAGTATTTT,CASSRGAWTGDVTDTQYF
TRBJ1-4,.,TRBV15,TRBD1,TGTGCCACCAGCAGAGTTGAGGGGGCGGGAGAAAAACTGTTTTTT,CATSRVEGAGEKLFF
TRBJ1-1,many,TRBV12-3/TRBV12-4,TRBD1,TGTGCCAGCACCATAGGACAGGAGAACACTGAAGCTTTCTTT,CASTIGQENTEAFF
TRBJ1-5,few,TRBV6-1,TRBD1,TGTGCCAGCCTTGTTCAGGGGGCAGGGAACCAGCCCCAGCATTTT,CASLVQGAGNQPQHF
TRBJ2-3,few,TRBV12-3/TRBV12-4,.,TGTGCCAGCATCCCGGGCAGCCCCGTAGGTGCAGATACGCAGTATTTT,CASIPGSPVGADTQYF
TRBJ1-2,few,TRBV27,.,TGTGCCAGCAGTTTACAGCGGGTAAACTATGGCTACACCTTC,CASSLQRVNYGYTF
TRBJ2-1,.,TRBV15,.,TGTGCCACCAGCAGAGGTCGGGGTAAGAACAATGAGCAGTTCTTC,CATSRGRGKNNEQFF
TRBJ2-1,many,TRBV7-8,.,TGTGCCAGCAGCTTAGATCTGAGTTTTGTCAATGAGCAGTTCTTC,CASSLDLSFVNEQFF
TRBJ2-1,.,TRBV6-5,TRBD2,TGTGCCAGCAGTTCGGCTAGCGGGAATAACAATGAGCAGTTCTTC,CASSSASGNNNEQFF
TRBJ1-1,few,TRBV9,TRBD1,TGTGCCAGCAGCGCACCCCGGGACAGGACCGACACTGAAGCTTTCTTT,CASSAPRDRTDTEAFF
TRBJ1-4,many,TRBV7-2,.,TGTGCCAGCAGCCCCAAACAGGGCCCTAATGAAAAACTGTTTTTT,CASSPKQGPNEKLFF
TRBJ2-2,few,TRBV29-1,TRBD1,TGCAGCGGAGGGACAGGGGGCGGTTCAAACTCCGGGGAGCTGTTTTTT,CSGGTGGGSNSGELFF
TRBJ1-3,.,TRBV12-3/TRBV12-4,.,TGTGCCAGCAGTTTAGACAGGGCAAACACCATATATTTT,CASSLDRANTIYF
TRBJ2-3,.,TRBV12-3/TRBV12-4,TRBD1,TGTGCCAGCAGTTCCCCACTGGGACAGGCGGTAGATACGCAGTATTTT,CASSSPLGQAVDTQYF
TRBJ2-1,few,TRBV11-3,TRBD2,TGTGCCAGCAGCTTAGTCCTCGGGGGTCTAGCGGGAGGGAGGCAGCAGTTCTTC,CASSLVLGGLAGGRQQFF
TRBJ2-1,few,TRBV9,.,TGTGCCAGCAGCGTAGACGGGGGTTCCAATGAGCAGTTCTTC,CASSVDGGSNEQFF
TRBJ1-1,many,TRBV27,.,TGTGCCAGCAGTTTTCAGGCTCAGGGGAACACTGAAGCTTTCTTT,CASSFQAQGNTEAFF
TRBJ2-3,few,TRBV5-1,TRBD2,TGCGCCAGCAGCCTAGGGACTAGCGTGACAGATACGCAGTATTTT,CASSLGTSVTDTQYF
TRBJ2-5,many,TRBV7-9,TRBD2,TGTGCCAGCAGCTTAGGACTAGCGGAGGGGGCGACCCAGTACTTC,CASSLGLAEGATQYF
TRBJ1-3,.,TRBV5-6,.,TGTGCCACTAATACCCGGGGCAGGGAAGGAAACACCATATATTTT,CATNTRGREGNTIYF
TRBJ2-5,many,TRBV12-3/TRBV12-4,.,TGTGCCAGCAGTCTAGGGACGGCATTAGGGGAGACCCAGTACTTC,CASSLGTALGETQYF
TRBJ2-2,.,TRBV7-6,.,TGTGCCAGCAGCTTCTACGAATCCGACGGGGAGCTGTTTTTT,CASSFYESDGELFF
TRBJ1-5,.,TRBV6-5,.,TGTGCCAGCAGTTCGCGGGAACGGCAGCCCCAGCATTTT,CASSSRERQPQHF
TRBJ2-7,many,TRBV29-1,.,TGCAGCGTTACCCTAAACATGGACGAGCAGTACTTC,CSVTLNMDEQYF
TRBJ1-6,many,TRBV27,.,TGTGCCAGCAGTTGGTACAGGGCTAATTCACCCCTCCACTTT,CASSWYRANSPLHF
TRBJ2-7,many,TRBV5-6,.,.,CASSFGTGNVRNF
TRBJ2-1,many,TRBV7-2,TRBD2,TGTGCCAGCAGCCAAGTTGGACTAGGGGACAATGAGCAGTTCTTC,CASSQVGLGDNEQFF
TRBJ2-2,many,TRBV6-4,TRBD2,TGTGCCGGCGGACTAGCGGTCAACACCGGGGAGCTGTTTTTT,CAGGLAVNTGELFF
TRBJ2-5,.,TRBV7-2,.,TGTGCCAGCAGCTTTTGGGGCGCGGAGACCCAGTACTTC,CASSFWGAETQYF
TRBJ1-1,.,TRBV30,.,TGTGCCTGGAATGTCCTGGCTGAAGCTTTCTTT,CAWNVLAEAFF
TRBJ2-5,few,TRBV6-2/TRBV6-3,.,TGTGCCAGCGGGAATTCGGGAGAGACCCAGTACTTC,CASGNSGETQYF
TRBJ2-7,many,TRBV27,.,TGTGCCAGCAGTTTGGCGGGATTAAACGAGCAGTACTTC,CASSLAGLNEQYF
TRBJ2-2,.,TRBV2,.,TGTGCCAGCCACCGGGGAAACACCGGGGAGCTGTTTTTT,CASHRGNTGELFF
TRBJ2-1,many,TRBV10-3,.,TGTGCCATCAGTGCGTCCGCGGGGATCTCCTACAATGAGCAGTTCTTC,CAISASAGISYNEQFF
TRBJ2-7,many,TRBV4-3,.,TGCGCCAGCAGCCAAGAGTCACACGGAAACTCCCACAAGCAGTACTTC,CASSQESHGNSHKQYF
TRBJ2-5,.,TRBV14,.,TGTGCCAGCAGCCGGCAGCTCCAAGGGACCCAGTACTTC,CASSRQLQGTQYF
TRBJ2-5,few,TRBV5-8,TRBD1,TGTGCCAGCAGCAAAGGGACAGGGGGAATCAAAGAGACCCAGTACTTC,CASSKGTGGIKETQYF
TRBJ1-2,many,TRBV5-1,.,TGCGCCAGCAGCTTGGAGGCGGCGAGGCATGGCTACACCTTC,CASSLEAARHGYTF
TRBJ2-3,few,TRBV28,TRBD1,TGTGCCAGCAGTTTGACCGGGACAGGGGGAACAGATACGCAGTATTTT,CASSLTGTGGTDTQYF
TRBJ1-2,many,TRBV5-1,.,TGCGCCAGCAGCTTGGGAGGGGACCATGGCTACACCTTC,CASSLGGDHGYTF
TRBJ1-1,.,TRBV7-2,.,TGTGCCAGCAGCTTAGGGGGAGGGTACATCAACACTGAAGCTTTCTTT,CASSLGGGYINTEAFF
TRBJ2-3,many,TRBV5-1,.,TGCGCCAGCAGCTTGGGGACTTCTGACACAGATACGCAGTATTTT,CASSLGTSDTDTQYF
TRBJ1-2,many,TRBV12-3/TRBV12-4,.,TGTGCCAGCAGTTCCAGGGCCGCTAACTATGGCTACACCTTC,CASSSRAANYGYTF
TRBJ1-1,many,TRBV5-1,.,TGCGCCAGCAGCTTGTCCGGGGGCCCCACTGAAGCTTTCTTT,CASSLSGGPTEAFF
TRBJ1-2,many,TRBV7-2,.,TGTGCCAGCAGCTCGACCGCTGTTATCGGGGGCTACACCTTC,CASSSTAVIGGYTF